The 12 T cell receptor beta chains listed next were all sequenced from one sample in a study of blood T cell repertoires in COVID-19. The data were produced by immunoSEQ multiplex PCR, yet TCRdb's version contains in-frame clones alone and is incomplete. The sample contains about 24,000 clones, around 87% of which appear only once. The sequenced sample consisted of peripheral blood. These receptor sequences come from a human donor with active COVID-19. The donor label of this sample is uncertain.

The rearrangement uses TRBV19 and TRBJ2-5; TRBD1 agrees at 8 bases. The V gene's germline CDR1 is LNHDA and CDR2 SQIVND (reference sequence). The ends lost 6 bases at V and 1 base at J; junction bases unmatched: 7. There are 15 residues in the CDR3. The CDR3 is CASSAQGATQETQYF. The CDR3 DNA sequence: TGTGCCAGTAGCGCCCAGGGGGCTACCCAAGAGACCCAGTACTTC.

The chain combines TRBV2 with TRBJ1-5; weak D call: TRBD1 (6 bases). Per germline, CDR1 SNHLY and CDR2 FYNNEI. The CDR3 consists of 14 residues. V lost 8 bases, J lost 0 bases, and 11 bases lay in between. The chain's CDR3 is CASQDRSSNQPQHF. DNA of the CDR3: TGTGCCAGCCAGGACAGATCTAGCAATCAGCCCCAGCATTTT.

The chain links TRBV6-6 to TRBJ1-3; D not resolved. Trimming took off 2 bases at V and 4 bases at J, with 9 bases between the two ends. Germline CDR1 MNHNY, CDR2 SVGAGI (reference sequence). The length of the CDR3 is 14 residues. CDR3 amino acids: CASSYLQVGNTIYF. CDR3 sequence (DNA): TGTGCCAGCAGTTACCTCCAGGTGGGAAACACCATATATTTT.

The gene calls are TRBV10-3 and TRBJ2-6; 7 bases are shared with TRBD1. CDR1 is ENHRY, CDR2 SYGVKD, per germline. J was trimmed by 0 bases and V by 6 bases; bases with no gene match: 8. The CDR3 has 17 residues. The CDR3 nucleotides are TGTGCCATCAGGACCCGACAGGGTAACTCTGGGGCCAACGTCCTGACTTTC. Translating it yields CAIRTRQGNSGANVLTF.

This rearrangement joins TRBV18 to TRBJ2-7, with unresolved D. CDR3 size: 13 residues. Germline values: CDR1 KGHSH, CDR2 LQKENI. The V gene lost 3 bases and the J gene lost 2 bases, with 8 bases spanning the gap. CDR3 sequence: CASSPREAYEQYF. The CDR3 DNA reads as TGTGCCAGCTCACCCCGCGAGGCCTACGAGCAGTACTTC.

V is TRBV6-2 or TRBV6-3 and J is TRBJ2-7; 7 nucleotides match TRBD2. The CDR3 extends over 13 amino acids. The ends lost 5 bases at V and 5 bases at J; junction bases unmatched: 6. In germline, CDR1 is MNHEY, CDR2 SVGEGT. This chain's CDR3 is CASSRGGFDEQYF. CDR3 DNA sequence: TGTGCCAGCAGTCGCGGGGGTTTCGACGAGCAGTACTTC.

The genes are TRBV10-2 and TRBJ1-5; possibly TRBD1 for D (5 bases). The CDR3 has 16 residues. Germline V gene data show CDR1 as WSHSY and CDR2 as SAAADI. V was pared by 0 bases and J by 0 bases, with 9 bases between. The CDR3 reads CASSESPGNSNQPQHF. In DNA form, the CDR3 reads TGCGCCAGCAGTGAGTCTCCAGGGAATAGCAATCAGCCCCAGCATTTT.

V and J are TRBV4-1 and TRBJ1-1; TRBD1 might be the D (5 bases). Germline assignment: CDR1 MGHRA and CDR2 YSYEKL. The CDR3 consists of 15 residues. Trimming cost V 3 bases and J 1 base, with 12 bases left between them. In nucleotides, the CDR3 is TGCGCCAGCAGCCAGGGGCCCAGTAGGAACACTGAAGCTTTCTTT. Protein: CASSQGPSRNTEAFF.

The genes are TRBV2 and TRBJ1-5; perhaps TRBD1 as D (5 bases). This CDR3 is 15 amino acids long. Trimming shortened V by 1 base and J by 6 bases, and 13 bases separated the two germline ends. In germline, CDR1 is SNHLY, CDR2 FYNNEI. The DNA for the CDR3 is TGTGCCAGCAGTGAAGGAGACAGACTCGGTCAGCCCCAGCATTTT. Amino acid sequence: CASSEGDRLGQPQHF. The variable domain in full, completed from reference TRBV2 and TRBJ1-5, reads EPEVTQTPSHQVTQMGQEVILRCVPISNHLYFYWYRQILGQKVEFLVSFYNNEISEKSEIFDDQFSVERPDGSNFTLKIRSTKLEDSAMYFCASSEGDRLGQPQHFGDGTRLSIL.

The V call is TRBV9, the J call TRBJ2-7; TRBD1 matches at 8 bases. Trimming at V came to 4 bases and at J to 7 bases, leaving 16 bases not matched to a gene. The germline gives CDR1 SGDLS, CDR2 YYNGEE. The CDR3 covers 16 residues. The chain's CDR3 is CASSPDLRGPIEEQYF. For the CDR3, the DNA is TGTGCCAGCAGCCCGGACCTCAGGGGGCCCATCGAAGAGCAGTACTTC.

The gene calls are TRBV5-8 and TRBJ2-3; tentatively, D is TRBD2 (6 bases). Trimming removed 0 bases at V and 4 bases at J, with 12 bases between. Germline loops: CDR1 SGHTS, CDR2 YDEGEE. This CDR3 comprises 15 residues. CDR3 in amino acids: CASSLGGAASDTQYF. DNA of the CDR3: TGTGCCAGCAGCTTGGGCGGGGCGGCCTCAGATACGCAGTATTTT.

DNA for the CDR3: TGTGCCAGCAGTGCCGAAAGGGGCTATAATTCACCCCTCCACTTT. Residues: CASSAERGYNSPLHF. This chain uses TRBV2 with TRBJ1-6; a weak D match, TRBD1 (5 bases). Looked up from germline, CDR1 is SNHLY and CDR2 is FYNNEI. The V end was cut by 4 bases, the J end by 3 bases, with 10 bases between. There are 15 residues in the CDR3.